This TCR beta chain was captured by sequencing in a study of T-cell reconstitution after alpha-beta-depleted transplantation in children. Germline lookup yields CDR1 MNHEY and CDR2 SVGAGI. This CDR3 spans 14 amino acids. Trimming cost V 6 bases and J 6 bases, with 12 bases left between them. This clonotype was seen repeatedly, ten times or more. A TCRbeta library incorporating unique molecular identifiers was prepared. Each CDR3 protein gets one entry after TCRdb re-called the PCR reads with MiXCR. This sample yields 170,000 or so distinct CDR3 sequences, of which about 6.4% are seen a single time; 3% to 3.5% belongs to the top ten.

This TCR was recovered from a human donor who donated a stem cell graft to a child with Wiskott-Aldrich syndrome. V is TRBV6-5 and J is TRBJ1-6; TRBD1 might be the D (6 bases). The sample in question was PBMCs from the stem cell graft donor, obtained from the stem cell graft. CDR3 residues: CASSAGTSNSPLHF. The CDR3 DNA sequence: TGTGCCAGCAGCGCCGGGACATCTAATTCACCCCTCCACTTT.